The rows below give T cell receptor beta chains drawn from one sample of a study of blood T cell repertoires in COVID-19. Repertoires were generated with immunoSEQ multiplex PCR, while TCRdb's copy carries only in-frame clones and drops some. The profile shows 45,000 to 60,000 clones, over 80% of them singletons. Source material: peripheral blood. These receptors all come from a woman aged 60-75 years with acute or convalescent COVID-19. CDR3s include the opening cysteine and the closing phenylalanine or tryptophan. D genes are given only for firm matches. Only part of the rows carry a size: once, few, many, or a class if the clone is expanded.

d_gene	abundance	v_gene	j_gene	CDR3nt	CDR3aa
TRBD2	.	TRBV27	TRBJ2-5	TGTGCCAGCAGTCCCTTCCTAGCGGGGGGACAAGAGACCCAGTACTTC	CASSPFLAGGQETQYF
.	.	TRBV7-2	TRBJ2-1	TGTGCCAGCAGCTTAGCCAGGAGGGGTTCCTACAATGAGCAGTTCTTC	CASSLARRGSYNEQFF
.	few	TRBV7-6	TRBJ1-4	TGTGCCAGCAGCGCTGGACAGAGGCAAAATGAAAAACTGTTTTTT	CASSAGQRQNEKLFF
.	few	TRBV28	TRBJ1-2	TGTGCCAGCAGTTTACAGGGGAACTATGGCTACACCTTC	CASSLQGNYGYTF
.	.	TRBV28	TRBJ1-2	TGTGCCAGCAGTGCCGGGGGGCGGTTGGGCTACACCTTC	CASSAGGRLGYTF
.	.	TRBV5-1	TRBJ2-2	TGCGCCAGCAGCCCTCCCGGAGCCGGGGAGCTGTTTTTT	CASSPPGAGELFF
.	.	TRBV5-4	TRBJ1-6	TGTGCCAGCAGCGACCAGGGGTCCTATAATTCACCCCTCCACTTT	CASSDQGSYNSPLHF
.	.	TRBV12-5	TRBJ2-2	TGTGCTAGTGGCTCCAGCGGCACCGGGGAGCTGTTTTTT	CASGSSGTGELFF
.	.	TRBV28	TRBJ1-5	TGTGCCAGCAGTTCGGGGGAGAAAGGCAATCAGCCCCAGCATTTT	CASSSGEKGNQPQHF
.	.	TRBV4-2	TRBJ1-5	TGTGCCAGCAGCCAAGTTTATATGTCGCTAGATGGTCAGCCCCAGCATTTT	CASSQVYMSLDGQPQHF
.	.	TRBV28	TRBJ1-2	TGTGCCAGCACAAGCGGGGGGCTCCAGAGCTACACCTTC	CASTSGGLQSYTF
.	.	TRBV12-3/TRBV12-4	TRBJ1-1	TGTGCCAGCAGTTTTAGGTCGGGCACTGAAGCTTTCTTT	CASSFRSGTEAFF
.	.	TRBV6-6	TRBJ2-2	TGTGCCAGCAGGGGACTGGGGACCTCGAACACCGGGGAGCTGTTTTTT	CASRGLGTSNTGELFF
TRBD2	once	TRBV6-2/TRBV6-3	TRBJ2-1	TGTGCCAGCAGTATAACTAGCGGGTTCAATGAGCAGTTCTTC	CASSITSGFNEQFF
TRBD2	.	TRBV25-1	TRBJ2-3	TGTGCCAGCAGTGAATTCAGCGGGGGGGCCGATACGCAGTATTTT	CASSEFSGGADTQYF
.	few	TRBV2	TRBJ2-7	TGTGCCAGCAGTGGCCCGATCGCAGGGTATTCTTCCGAGCAGTACTTC	CASSGPIAGYSSEQYF
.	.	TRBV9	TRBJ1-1	TGTGCCAGCAGCGTTGGGGGGATCGGGAGGAACACTGAAGCTTTCTTT	CASSVGGIGRNTEAFF
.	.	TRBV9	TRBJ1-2	TGTGCCAGCAGCGCCAGACCCGATGCGGTCAGCTACACCTTC	CASSARPDAVSYTF
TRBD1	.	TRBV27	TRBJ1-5	TGTGCCAGCAGTCACGGACAGGGCCGGGATTATAGCAATCAGCCCCAGCATTTT	CASSHGQGRDYSNQPQHF
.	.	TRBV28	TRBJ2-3	TGTGCCAGCAGTCTAGGGGGACAAGGCACAGATACGCAGTATTTT	CASSLGGQGTDTQYF
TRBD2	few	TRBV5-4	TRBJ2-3	TGTGCCAGCAGCTTGGAATGGACTAGCGGCACAGATACGCAGTATTTT	CASSLEWTSGTDTQYF
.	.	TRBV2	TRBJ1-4	TGTGCCAGCAGGGGGGGTACGGATGAAAAACTGTTTTTT	CASRGGTDEKLFF
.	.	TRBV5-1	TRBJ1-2	TGCGCCAGCTCCCAAGTGGGGGGGCATAACTATGGCTACACCTTC	CASSQVGGHNYGYTF
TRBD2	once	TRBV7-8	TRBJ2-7	TGTGCCAGCAGCCTCGGGACTAGCGGGACAAGAGGGGCCGAGCAGTACTTC	CASSLGTSGTRGAEQYF
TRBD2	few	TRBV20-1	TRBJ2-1	TGCAGTGCTAGTCCGGGCGGGAGTGGCAATGAGCAGTTCTTC	CSASPGGSGNEQFF
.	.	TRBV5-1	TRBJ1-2	TGCGCCAGCAGGCCCGCTGCAGCGCCCGGCGGCTACACCTTC	CASRPAAAPGGYTF
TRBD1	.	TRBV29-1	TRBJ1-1	TGCAGCGGAGGACAGGGTAGGGGGACTGAAGCTTTCTTT	CSGGQGRGTEAFF
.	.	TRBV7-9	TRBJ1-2	TGTGCCATCCTAAGCGACCGGGACAAGCACCAAACTAACTATGGCTACACCTTC	CAILSDRDKHQTNYGYTF
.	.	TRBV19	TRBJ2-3	TGTGCCAGTACCTCCACTTATACGCAGTATTTT	CASTSTYTQYF
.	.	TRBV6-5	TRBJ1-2	TGTGCCAGCAGTTACTCGGGGCCTCGAGGCGGCCATGGCTACACCTTC	CASSYSGPRGGHGYTF
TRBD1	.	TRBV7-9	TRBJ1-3	TGTGCCAGCAGCTATGCCACGGACAGGCTATTT	CASSYATDRLF
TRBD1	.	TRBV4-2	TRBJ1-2	TGTGCCAGCAGCCAAGATTTGGGACAGGGGGCTCGGAGCTATGGCTACACCTTC	CASSQDLGQGARSYGYTF
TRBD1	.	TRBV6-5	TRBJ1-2	TGTGCCAGCAGATCCCTCGGGACAGGGAACTATGGCTACACCTTC	CASRSLGTGNYGYTF
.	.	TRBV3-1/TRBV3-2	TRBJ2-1	TGTGCCAGCAGCCTTGGCGGGTCCTACTACAATGAGCAGTTCTTC	CASSLGGSYYNEQFF
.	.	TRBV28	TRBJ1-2	TGTGCCAGCAGTGATCGGGGGGTCTATGGCTACACCTTC	CASSDRGVYGYTF
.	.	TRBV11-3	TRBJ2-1	TGTGCCAGCAGCTTAGGTTCAGGTGAGCAGTTCTTC	CASSLGSGEQFF
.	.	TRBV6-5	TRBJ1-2	TGTGCCAGCACCCTCGACAGGAACTATGGCTACACCTTC	CASTLDRNYGYTF
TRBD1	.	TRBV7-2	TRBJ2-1	TGTGCCAGCAGATCCCACGGGACAGGGGTCTTGGAGCAGTTCTTC	CASRSHGTGVLEQFF
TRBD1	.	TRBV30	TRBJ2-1	TGTGCCTGGAGTGTAGGACAGGCCGGGTTCTTC	CAWSVGQAGFF
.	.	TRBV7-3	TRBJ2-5	TGTGCCAGCAGCTTAACGGGCGGGGCCGGGGAGACCCAGTACTTC	CASSLTGGAGETQYF
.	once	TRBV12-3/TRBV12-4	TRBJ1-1	TGTGCCAGCAGTTGGGGGGAGCGGACTGAAGCTTTCTTT	CASSWGERTEAFF